This TCR beta chain derives from a study of blood T cell repertoires in COVID-19. Background on the study: Samples came from the United States, Italy and Spain, spanning acute and convalescent COVID-19. In each case, the material was cDNA or gDNA derived from T cells, B-cell-depleted T cells, or PBMCs.

Methods used by the authors: Reference gene primer amplification gave estimated nucleated cell counts. Repertoires were generated with immunoSEQ multiplex PCR, while TCRdb's copy carries only in-frame clones and drops some. V, J and clone size were drawn from that table, and D and trimming were deduced from the DNA. The data show about 140,000 clones, 75% to 90% seen once. The V end was cut by 4 bases, the J end by 7 bases, with 8 bases between. Germline CDR1 is SGHAT and CDR2 is FQNNGV. CDR3 length equals 12 residues. The chain carries TRBV11-2 and TRBJ2-1, with D possibly being TRBD2 (5 bases). This TCR came from a woman aged 45 to 65 with acute or convalescent COVID-19. Sequencing was performed on peripheral blood. The CDR3 protein is CASSSTTNEQFF. Here the CDR3 DNA reads TGTGCCAGCAGCTCGACTACAAATGAGCAGTTCTTC. The entire variable domain, with the rest obtained from reference TRBV11-2 and TRBJ2-1, is as follows: EAGVAQSPRYKIIEKRQSVAFWCNPISGHATLYWYQQILGQGPKLLIQFQNNGVVDDSQLPKDRFSAERLKGVDSTLKIQPAKLEDSAVYLCASSSTTNEQFFGPGTRLTVL.